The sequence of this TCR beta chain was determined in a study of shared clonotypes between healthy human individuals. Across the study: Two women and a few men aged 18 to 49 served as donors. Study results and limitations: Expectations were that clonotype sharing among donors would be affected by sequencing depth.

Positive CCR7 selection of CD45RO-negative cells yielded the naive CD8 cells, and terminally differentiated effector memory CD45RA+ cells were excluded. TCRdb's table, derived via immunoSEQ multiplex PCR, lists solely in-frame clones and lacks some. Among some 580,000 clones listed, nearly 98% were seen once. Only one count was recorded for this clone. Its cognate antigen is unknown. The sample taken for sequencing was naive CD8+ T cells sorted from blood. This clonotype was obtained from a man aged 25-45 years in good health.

The CDR3, as DNA: TGTGCCAGCAGCTTCGGGTTGAGCGGGGAGCTGTTTTTT. It codes for CASSFGLSGELFF. The rearrangement joins TRBV7-3 to TRBJ2-2, with D unresolved. CDR1 and CDR2 from the germline V gene are SGHTA and FQGTGA. The V end lost 3 bases, the J end lost 7 bases, and 9 bases lay between the germline ends. The CDR3 is 13 amino acids. The full variable domain, its missing parts supplied by reference TRBV7-3 and TRBJ2-2, is GAGVSQTPSNKVTEKGKYVELRCDPISGHTALYWYRQSLGQGPEFLIYFQGTGAADDSGLPNDRFFAVRPEGSVSTLKIQRTERGDSAVYLCASSFGLSGELFFGEGSRLTVL.